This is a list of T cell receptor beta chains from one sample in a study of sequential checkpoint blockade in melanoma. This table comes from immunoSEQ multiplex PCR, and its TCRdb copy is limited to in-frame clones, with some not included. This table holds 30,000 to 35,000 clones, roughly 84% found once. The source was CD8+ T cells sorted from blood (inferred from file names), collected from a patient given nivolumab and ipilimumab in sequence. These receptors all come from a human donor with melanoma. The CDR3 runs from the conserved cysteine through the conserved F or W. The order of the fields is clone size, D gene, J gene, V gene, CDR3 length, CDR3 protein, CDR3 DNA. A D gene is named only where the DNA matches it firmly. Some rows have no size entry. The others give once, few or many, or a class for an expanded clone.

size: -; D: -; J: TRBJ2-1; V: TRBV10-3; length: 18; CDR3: CAISDLGDRGIEVDEQFF; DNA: TGTGCCATCAGTGACCTGGGGGACCGCGGGATAGAGGTGGATGAGCAGTTCTTC
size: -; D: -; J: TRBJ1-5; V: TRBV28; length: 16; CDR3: CASSFRTGLSNQPQHF; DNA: TGTGCCAGCAGTTTCAGAACAGGCCTAAGCAATCAGCCCCAGCATTTT
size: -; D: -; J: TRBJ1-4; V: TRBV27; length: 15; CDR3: CASSSSDRGGEKLFF; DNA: TGTGCCAGCAGTTCTTCCGATCGGGGAGGTGAAAAACTGTTTTTT
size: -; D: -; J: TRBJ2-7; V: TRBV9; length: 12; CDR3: CASSRDFNEQYF; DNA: TGTGCCAGCAGCCGGGACTTCAACGAGCAGTACTTC
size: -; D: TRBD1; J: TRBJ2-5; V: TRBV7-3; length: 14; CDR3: CASSPLRQGETQYF; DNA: TGTGCCAGCAGCCCTCTAAGACAGGGGGAGACCCAGTACTTC
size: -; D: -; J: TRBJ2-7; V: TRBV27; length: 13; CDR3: CASRYRVWDEQYF; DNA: TGTGCCAGCAGATACAGGGTTTGGGACGAGCAGTACTTC
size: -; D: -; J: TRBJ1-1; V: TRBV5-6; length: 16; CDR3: CASSFDQTGGSTEAFF; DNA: TGTGCCAGCAGCTTTGACCAGACGGGGGGAAGCACTGAAGCTTTCTTT
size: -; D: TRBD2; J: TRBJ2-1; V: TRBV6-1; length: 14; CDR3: CASSPSGRAGEQFF; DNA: TGTGCCAGCAGCCCTAGCGGGAGGGCCGGTGAGCAGTTCTTC
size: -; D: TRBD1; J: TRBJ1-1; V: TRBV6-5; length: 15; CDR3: CASSFTGQGSTEAFF; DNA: TGTGCCAGCAGCTTTACGGGACAGGGGAGCACTGAAGCTTTCTTT
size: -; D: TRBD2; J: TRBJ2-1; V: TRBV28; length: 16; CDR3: CASSWNPSGSYNEQFF; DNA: TGTGCCAGCAGTTGGAATCCTAGCGGGAGCTACAATGAGCAGTTCTTC
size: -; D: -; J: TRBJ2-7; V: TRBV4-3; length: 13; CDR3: CASSQDPEDEQYF; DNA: TGCGCCAGCAGCCAAGATCCTGAGGACGAGCAGTACTTC
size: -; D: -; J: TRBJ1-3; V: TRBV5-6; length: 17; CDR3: CASSLPGGFPSGNTIYF; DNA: TGTGCCAGCAGCTTACCGGGGGGCTTCCCATCTGGAAACACCATATATTTT
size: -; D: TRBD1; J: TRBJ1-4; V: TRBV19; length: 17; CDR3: CASNHPGQGATNEKLFF; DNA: TGTGCCAGTAATCATCCGGGACAGGGGGCAACTAATGAAAAACTGTTTTTT
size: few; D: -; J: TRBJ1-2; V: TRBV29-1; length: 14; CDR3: CSVEDLRQRYGYTF; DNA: TGCAGCGTTGAAGATCTTCGGCAGCGCTATGGCTACACCTTC
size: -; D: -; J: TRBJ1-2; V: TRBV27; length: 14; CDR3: CASSSHPPAYGYTF; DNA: TGTGCCAGCAGTTCTCACCCTCCAGCGTATGGCTACACCTTC
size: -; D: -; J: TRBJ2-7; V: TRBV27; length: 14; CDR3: CASSLPSGSYEQYF; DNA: TGTGCCAGCAGTTTACCCTCCGGGTCCTACGAGCAGTACTTC
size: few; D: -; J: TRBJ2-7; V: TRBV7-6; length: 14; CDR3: CASSLLTGSYEQYF; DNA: TGTGCCAGCAGCTTGCTAACAGGGTCCTACGAGCAGTACTTC
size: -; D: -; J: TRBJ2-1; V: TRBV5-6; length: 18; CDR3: CASSLSRGATWIRNEQFF; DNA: TGTGCCAGCAGCCTCAGTCGGGGGGCAACGTGGATTCGCAATGAGCAGTTCTTC
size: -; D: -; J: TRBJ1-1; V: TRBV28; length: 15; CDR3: CASSPLNFMNTEAFF; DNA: TGTGCCAGCAGCCCCTTAAACTTCATGAACACTGAAGCTTTCTTT
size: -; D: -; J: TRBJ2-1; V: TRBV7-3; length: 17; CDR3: CASSLSDGESADNEQFF; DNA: TGTGCCAGCAGCTTATCTGACGGGGAAAGTGCGGACAATGAGCAGTTCTTC
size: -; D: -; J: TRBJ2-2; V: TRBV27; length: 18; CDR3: CASTYTPPGATNTGELFF; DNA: TGTGCCAGCACCTACACCCCCCCGGGAGCCACGAACACCGGGGAGCTGTTTTTT
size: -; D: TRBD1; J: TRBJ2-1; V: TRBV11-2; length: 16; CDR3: CASSTNRDRDAYEQFF; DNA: TGTGCCAGCAGCACCAACCGGGACAGGGATGCTTATGAGCAGTTCTTC
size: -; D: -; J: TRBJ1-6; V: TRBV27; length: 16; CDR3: CASSPSQGVYNSPLHF; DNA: TGTGCCAGCAGTCCATCACAGGGTGTCTATAATTCACCCCTCCACTTT
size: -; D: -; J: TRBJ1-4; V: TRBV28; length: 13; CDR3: CASSSALEEKLFF; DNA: TGTGCCAGCAGTTCCGCTCTTGAGGAAAAACTGTTTTTT
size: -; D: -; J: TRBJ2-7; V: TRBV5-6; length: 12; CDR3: CASSGGTYEQYF; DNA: TGTGCCAGCAGCGGGGGGACTTACGAGCAGTACTTC
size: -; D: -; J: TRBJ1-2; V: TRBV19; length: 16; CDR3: CASSILGLSANYGYTF; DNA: TGTGCCAGTAGTATCCTCGGACTTTCAGCTAACTATGGCTACACCTTC
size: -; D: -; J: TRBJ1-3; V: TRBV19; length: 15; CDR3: CASSMTGLSGNTIYF; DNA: TGTGCCAGTAGTATGACAGGACTCTCTGGAAACACCATATATTTT
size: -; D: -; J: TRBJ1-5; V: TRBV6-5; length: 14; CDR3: CASRRTGRNQPQHF; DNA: TGTGCCAGCAGGCGGACGGGGAGAAATCAGCCCCAGCATTTT
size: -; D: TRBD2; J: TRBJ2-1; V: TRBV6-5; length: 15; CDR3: CASSYLSGAQDEQFF; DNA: TGTGCCAGCAGTTATTTGAGCGGGGCCCAAGATGAGCAGTTCTTC
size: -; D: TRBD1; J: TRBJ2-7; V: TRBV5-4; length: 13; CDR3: CASSRDRADEQYF; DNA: TGTGCCAGCAGCCGGGACAGGGCCGACGAGCAGTACTTC
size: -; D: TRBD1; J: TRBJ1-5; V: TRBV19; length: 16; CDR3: CATTDGTAYSNQPQHF; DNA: TGTGCCACCACCGACGGGACAGCTTATAGCAATCAGCCCCAGCATTTT
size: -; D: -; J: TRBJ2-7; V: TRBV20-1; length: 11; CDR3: CSAKTAYEQYF; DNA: TGCAGTGCAAAGACAGCCTACGAGCAGTACTTC
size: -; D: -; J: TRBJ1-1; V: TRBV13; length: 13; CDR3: CASRELVNTEAFF; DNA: TGTGCCTCCCGGGAACTTGTGAACACTGAAGCTTTCTTT
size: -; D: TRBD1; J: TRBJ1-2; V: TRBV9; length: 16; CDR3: CASSDNDRGLVDGYTF; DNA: TGTGCCAGCAGCGATAATGACAGGGGGCTCGTAGATGGCTACACCTTC
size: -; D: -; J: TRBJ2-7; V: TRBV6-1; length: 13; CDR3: CASSLAGSYEQYF; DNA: TGTGCCAGCTCCTTGGCGGGCTCCTACGAGCAGTACTTC
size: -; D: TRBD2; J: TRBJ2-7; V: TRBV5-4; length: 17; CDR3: CASSLWASGASSYEQYF; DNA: TGTGCCAGCAGCTTGTGGGCTAGCGGGGCGAGCTCCTACGAGCAGTACTTC
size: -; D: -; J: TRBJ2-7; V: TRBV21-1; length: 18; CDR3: CASSKEGPGDPGSYEQYF; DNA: TGTGCCAGCAGCAAAGAAGGTCCAGGGGACCCGGGATCCTACGAGCAGTACTTC
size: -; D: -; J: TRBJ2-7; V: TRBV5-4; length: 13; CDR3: CASSRGTFYEQYF; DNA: TGTGCCAGCAGTCGGGGTACTTTCTACGAGCAGTACTTC
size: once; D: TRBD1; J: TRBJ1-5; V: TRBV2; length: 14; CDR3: CASSAGQGAQPQHF; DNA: TGTGCCAGCAGTGCTGGACAGGGGGCACAGCCCCAGCATTTT
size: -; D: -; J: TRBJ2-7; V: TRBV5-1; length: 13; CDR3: CASSFTAEYEQYF; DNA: TGCGCCAGCAGCTTCACCGCGGAGTACGAGCAGTACTTC
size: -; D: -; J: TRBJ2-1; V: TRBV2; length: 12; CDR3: CASYRVYNEQFF; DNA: TGTGCCAGTTACAGGGTTTACAATGAGCAGTTCTTC
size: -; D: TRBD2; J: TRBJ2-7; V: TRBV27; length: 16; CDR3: CASSPPGGPPPYEQYF; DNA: TGTGCCAGCAGTCCCCCGGGGGGACCCCCCCCCTACGAGCAGTACTTC
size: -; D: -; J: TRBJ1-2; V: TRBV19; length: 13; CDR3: CASREQSNYGYTF; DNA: TGTGCCAGTAGAGAACAGAGTAACTATGGCTACACCTTC
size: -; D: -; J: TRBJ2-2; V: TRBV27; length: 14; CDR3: CASSLTGDTGELFF; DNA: TGTGCCAGCAGCCTAACGGGGGACACCGGGGAGCTGTTTTTT
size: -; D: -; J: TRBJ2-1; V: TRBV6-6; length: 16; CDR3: CASSYSYRDWDNEQFF; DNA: TGTGCCAGCAGTTACTCTTATCGAGACTGGGACAATGAGCAGTTCTTC
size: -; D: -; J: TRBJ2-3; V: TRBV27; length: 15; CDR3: CASSPAGGWADTQYF; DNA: TGTGCCAGCAGCCCCGCGGGCGGTTGGGCAGATACGCAGTATTTT
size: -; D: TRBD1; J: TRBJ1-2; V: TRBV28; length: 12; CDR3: CARTGGNYGYTF; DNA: TGTGCCAGGACAGGGGGAAACTATGGCTACACCTTC
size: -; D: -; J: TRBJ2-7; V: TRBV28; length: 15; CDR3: CASSLLQVKGYEQYF; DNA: TGTGCCAGCAGTTTATTACAGGTCAAGGGCTACGAGCAGTACTTC
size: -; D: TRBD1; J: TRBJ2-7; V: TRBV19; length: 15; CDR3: CASSPRDRGFDEQYF; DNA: TGTGCCAGTAGTCCGAGGGACAGGGGGTTCGACGAGCAGTACTTC